The present T cell receptor (beta chain) was sequenced within a study of identical twins. There are a few counts of this clonotype. Unique molecular identifiers were present on cDNA, and template switching added a universal primer site. MiXCR, applied by TCRdb to the 5' RACE reads, yields one record per CDR3 protein. The sample holds approximately 350,000 distinct CDR3 sequences, around an eighth seen once. Healthy Caucasians were all of the donors. These records were also assigned to another study, of yellow fever vaccine responses in identical twins.

What was sequenced was CD8+ T cells sorted from blood. The clonotype was recovered from a woman under 30 in good health.

CDR3 loop: CASSLWTGDSTEAFF. The DNA for the CDR3 is TGTGCCAGCAGTTTATGGACAGGTGATAGCACTGAAGCTTTCTTT. The rearrangement links TRBV6-5 to TRBJ1-1; 7 nucleotides align to TRBD1. CDR3 length equals 15 residues. Per germline, CDR1 MNHEY and CDR2 SVGAGI. V lost 4 bases and J lost 4; bases outside the gene matches: 9.